This T cell receptor (beta chain) was obtained from a study of blood T cell repertoires in COVID-19. Study overall: T cells, B-cell-depleted T cells, or PBMCs supplied cDNA or gDNA.

Unmatched junction bases numbered 13, after V lost 0 bases and J lost 5 bases. Germline CDR1 is GTSNPN and CDR2 is SVGIG (reference sequence). The length of the CDR3 is 17 residues. Sequencing was performed with immunoSEQ multiplex PCR; in TCRdb, only in-frame clones are kept and a portion is missing. The sample shows 300,000 to 400,000 clones, 85% to 90% of them seen only once. Followed longitudinally, the Seattle patients had been enrolled during active infection. V gene TRBV30 combines with J gene TRBJ1-1; 9 bases match TRBD1. The sample comprised peripheral blood. The sequence was obtained from a woman aged 25 to 45 with COVID-19, enrolled during active disease. The CDR3 loop is CAWSVPWDRTGATEAFF. CDR3 coding DNA: TGTGCCTGGAGTGTACCATGGGACCGGACAGGGGCAACTGAAGCTTTCTTT.